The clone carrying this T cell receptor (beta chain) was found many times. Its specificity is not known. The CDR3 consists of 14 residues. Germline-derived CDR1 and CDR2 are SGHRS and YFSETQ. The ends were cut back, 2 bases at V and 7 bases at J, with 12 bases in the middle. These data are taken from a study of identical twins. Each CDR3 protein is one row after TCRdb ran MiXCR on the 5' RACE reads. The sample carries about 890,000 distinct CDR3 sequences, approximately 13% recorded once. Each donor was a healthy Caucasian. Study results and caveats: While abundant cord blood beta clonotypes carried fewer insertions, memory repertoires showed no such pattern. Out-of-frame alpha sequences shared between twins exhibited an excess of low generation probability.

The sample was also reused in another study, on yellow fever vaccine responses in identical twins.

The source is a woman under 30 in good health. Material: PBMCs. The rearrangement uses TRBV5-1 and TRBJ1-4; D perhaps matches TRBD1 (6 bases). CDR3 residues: CASSLGQQPEKLFF. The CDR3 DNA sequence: TGCGCCAGCAGCTTAGGACAGCAACCTGAAAAACTGTTTTTT.